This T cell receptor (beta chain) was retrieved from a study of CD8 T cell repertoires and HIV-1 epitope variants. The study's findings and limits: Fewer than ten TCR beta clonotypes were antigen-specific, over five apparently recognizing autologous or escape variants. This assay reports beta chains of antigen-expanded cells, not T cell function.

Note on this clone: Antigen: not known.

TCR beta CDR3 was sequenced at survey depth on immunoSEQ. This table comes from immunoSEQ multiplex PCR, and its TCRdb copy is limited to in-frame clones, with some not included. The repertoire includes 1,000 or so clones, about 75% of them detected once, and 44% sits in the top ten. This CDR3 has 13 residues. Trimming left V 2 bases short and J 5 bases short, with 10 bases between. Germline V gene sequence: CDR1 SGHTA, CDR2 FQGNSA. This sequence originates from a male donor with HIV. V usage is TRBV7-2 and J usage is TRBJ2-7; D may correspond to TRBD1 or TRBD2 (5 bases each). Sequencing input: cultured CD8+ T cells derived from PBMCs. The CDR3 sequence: CASSLQGSDEQYF. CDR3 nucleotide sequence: TGTGCCAGCAGCTTACAGGGTAGCGACGAGCAGTACTTC.